The source of this TCR beta chain is a study of sequential checkpoint blockade in melanoma. General study points: In arm A, pretreatment tumor clonality was associated with response. PD-L1 staining and CD8+ counts, not mutational load, tracked tumor T-cell clonality.

Treatment indicated: randomized to nivolumab then ipilimumab (arm A) or the reverse (arm B). DNA-damaging chemotherapy had not been given to any patient beforehand. V shed 7 bases and J 3 bases; nucleotides not matched to a gene: 5. Germline V gene sequence: CDR1 SGHNT, CDR2 YENEEA. CDR3 length: 15 amino acids. This clone has just a few counts. Antigen specificity is unknown. Method: immunoSEQ multiplex PCR; TCRdb's copy keeps in-frame clones and lacks some. The table lists approximately 5,100 clones, approximately 35% of them singletons. The TCR sequence derives from a human donor with melanoma. The material sequenced was tumor tissue (inferred from file names), taken from a patient given nivolumab and ipilimumab in sequence. The chain joins TRBV11-3 to TRBJ2-2, with 10 bases aligning to TRBD1. CDR3 coding DNA: TGTGCCAGCAACCATGGACAGGGGGACACCGGGGAGCTGTTTTTT. Amino acids: CASNHGQGDTGELFF.